The rows below give T cell receptor beta chains drawn from one sample of a study of early T cells in non-severe SARS-CoV-2 infection. TCRdb reprocessed the 5' RACE reads with MiXCR, giving one entry per CDR3 protein. The sample records about 80,000 distinct CDR3 sequences, approximately 10% being singletons. Sequencing used whole blood. Receptor source: an adult who was a healthcare worker with PCR-confirmed SARS-CoV-2 infection or an uninfected control (not recorded which). CDR3s leave out the opening cysteine and the closing phenylalanine or tryptophan.

V gene	J gene	CDR3 protein
TRBV11-2	TRBJ2-5	ASSFRQGQETQY
TRBV9	TRBJ1-4	ASSVTGATNEKLF
TRBV6-6	TRBJ2-7	ASIDPGQGVYEQY
TRBV18	TRBJ1-6	ASSPEGGGNSPLH
TRBV12-3/TRBV12-4	TRBJ2-5	ASSPTTGISQETQY
TRBV27	TRBJ2-2	ASSLEGFTGELF
TRBV7-2	TRBJ1-2	ASSLVSGDGRGYT
TRBV20-1	TRBJ2-7	SARAPGTIEQY
TRBV12-3/TRBV12-4	TRBJ2-1	ASRRLARSF
TRBV5-1	TRBJ1-1	ASSRDSTSTEAF
TRBV29-1	TRBJ2-7	SVEEEGDTRQVGEQY
TRBV5-1	TRBJ1-1	ASSLEGRVSTF
TRBV12-3/TRBV12-4	TRBJ2-1	ASSSLAGSSYNEQF
TRBV2	TRBJ2-4	ASSGPAKNIQY
TRBV7-8	TRBJ1-4	ASSLRDAGEKLF
TRBV3-1	TRBJ1-5	ASSPASNQPQH
TRBV20-1	TRBJ2-3	SANGVTDTQY
TRBV20-1	TRBJ2-5	SASVPGQQETQY
TRBV11-1	TRBJ2-5	ASSLGYQETQY
TRBV5-5	TRBJ2-6	ASSVTGARSGANVLT
TRBV2	TRBJ2-5	ASSEGSGSQETQY
TRBV7-2	TRBJ2-4	ASSLSWVAGDQY